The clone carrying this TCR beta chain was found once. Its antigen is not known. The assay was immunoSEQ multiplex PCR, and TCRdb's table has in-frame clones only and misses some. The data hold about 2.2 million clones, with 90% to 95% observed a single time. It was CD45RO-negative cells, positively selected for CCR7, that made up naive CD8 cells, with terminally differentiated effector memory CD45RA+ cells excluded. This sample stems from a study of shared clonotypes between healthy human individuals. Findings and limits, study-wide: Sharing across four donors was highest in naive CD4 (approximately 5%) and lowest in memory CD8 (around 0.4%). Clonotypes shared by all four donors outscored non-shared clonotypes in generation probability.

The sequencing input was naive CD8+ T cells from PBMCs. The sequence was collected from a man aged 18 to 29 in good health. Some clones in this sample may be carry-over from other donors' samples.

CDR3 sequence (DNA): TGCGCCAGCAGTCTCGGGGCTTTAAGTGAAAAACTGTTTTTT. Protein: CASSLGALSEKLFF. The chain employs TRBV5-1 and TRBJ1-4, with a possible D match to TRBD1 (5 bases). CDR1 SGHRS and CDR2 YFSETQ come from the germline V gene. This CDR3 has 14 amino acids. V was shortened by 5 bases and J by 7 bases, with 15 bases between the two germline ends.